This T cell receptor beta chain was identified during a study of Ad26.COV2.S vaccination and SARS-CoV-2 variants. This sample's treatment: around 19 received Ad26.COV2.S at low or high dose, single or two shots; about 5 received placebo; per-sample allocation not given. The samples date from day 63 after the first vaccine or placebo injection. The repertoire was sequenced with immunoSEQ multiplex PCR; TCRdb's copy has only in-frame clones and lacks some. This table has hundreds of thousands of clones, about 86% appearing once. The V and J ends lost 0 bases and 5 bases, in that order; junction bases with no gene match: 2. Germline-derived CDR1 and CDR2 are SGDLS and YYNGEE. The CDR3 extends over 14 amino acids.

The TCR originated in a person between 18 and 65 years old who received the Ad26.COV2.S COVID-19 vaccine or a placebo. The sequences come from peripheral blood, collected in a trial of Ad26.COV2.S vaccine versus placebo. This rearrangement joins TRBV9 to TRBJ2-1; 7 bases fit TRBD1. CDR3 amino acids: CASSVGGQDNEQFF. The CDR3 DNA sequence: TGTGCCAGCAGCGTAGGCGGACAGGACAATGAGCAGTTCTTC.